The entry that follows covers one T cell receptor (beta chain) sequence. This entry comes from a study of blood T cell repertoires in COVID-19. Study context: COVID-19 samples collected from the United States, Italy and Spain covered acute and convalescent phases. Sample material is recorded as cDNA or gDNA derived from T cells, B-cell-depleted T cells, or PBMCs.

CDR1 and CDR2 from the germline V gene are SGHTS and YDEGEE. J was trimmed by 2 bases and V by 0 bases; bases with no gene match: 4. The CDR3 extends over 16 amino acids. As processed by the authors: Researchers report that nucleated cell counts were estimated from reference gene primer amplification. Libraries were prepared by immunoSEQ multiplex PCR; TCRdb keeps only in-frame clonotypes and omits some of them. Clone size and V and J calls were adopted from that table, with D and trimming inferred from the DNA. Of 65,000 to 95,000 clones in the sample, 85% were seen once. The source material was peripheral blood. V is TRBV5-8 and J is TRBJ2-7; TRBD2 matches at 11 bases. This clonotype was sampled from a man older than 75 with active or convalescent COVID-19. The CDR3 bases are TGTGCCAGCAGCTTGGAAGGGACTAGCGGAGCCTACGAGCAGTACGTC. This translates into CASSLEGTSGAYEQYV.